This T cell receptor (beta chain) was profiled in a study of response to subunit inactivated influenza vaccine. Study-level findings and limits: Authors proposed each seasonal influenza vaccination draws in few new T cells.

TCRdb re-derived calls from the RT-PCR reads in MiXCR, one entry per CDR3 protein. The sample gives about 780,000 distinct CDR3 sequences, around 20% of which show up once; 9.5% to 13% is in the top ten. This clonotype came up a few times. Its antigen is still unknown. CDR3 length: 15 amino acids. The V gene's germline CDR1 is DFQATT and CDR2 SNEGSKA (reference sequence). V was trimmed by 0 bases and J by 3 bases, leaving 12 bases between them. The sequenced sample was PBMCs from blood, obtained 5 days after vaccination. The chain uses TRBV20-1 and TRBJ2-1; D call uncertain. The origin of this receptor is a man over 45 who received an inactivated influenza vaccine. In DNA, the CDR3 is TGCAGTGCTAGAGATCGCGGACCCCGCTACAATGAGCAGTTCTTC. Its translation is CSARDRGPRYNEQFF.